The 9 T cell receptor beta chains in this list originate from one sample, sequenced in a study of identical twins. In TCRdb, the 5' RACE reads were re-called with MiXCR into one record per CDR3 protein. The profile shows under 900,000 distinct CDR3 sequences, more than 9% of them singletons. The data were also submitted as part of a second study, on yellow fever vaccine responses in identical twins.

The sample comprised PBMCs. The receptors shown here come from a woman in her late teens or twenties in good health.

This clonotype was detected only once. The chain employs TRBV10-3 and TRBJ2-2; 10 nucleotides align to TRBD2. The ends lost 0 bases at V and 0 bases at J; junction bases unmatched: 10. Germline V gene lookup returns CDR1 ENHRY and CDR2 SYGVKD. CDR3 length equals 20 residues. DNA for the CDR3: TGTGCCATCAGTGAGTCCGCGGTAGCGGGAGGAACGGCGAACACCGGGGAGCTGTTTTTT. The encoded protein is CAISESAVAGGTANTGELFF.

This clonotype was counted a few times. The gene calls are TRBV20-1 and TRBJ1-1, with 8 bases identical to TRBD1. V shed 7 bases and J 7 bases; nucleotides not matched to a gene: 11. Germline lookup yields CDR1 DFQATT and CDR2 SNEGSKA (reference sequence). There are 13 residues in the CDR3. For the CDR3, the DNA is TGCAGTGGGACATTACAGGGGGATGGTGAAGCTTTCTTT. It codes for CSGTLQGDGEAFF.

This clonotype showed up just a few times. The rearrangement links TRBV12-3 or TRBV12-4 to TRBJ1-4, with D uncertain. The CDR3 is 14 residues long. The ends were cut back, 0 bases at V and 3 bases at J, with 5 bases in the middle. The CDR3: CASSLAFANEKLFF. CDR3 sequence (DNA): TGTGCCAGCAGTTTAGCTTTCGCTAATGAAAAACTGTTTTTT.

V is TRBV19 and J is TRBJ2-2; no reliable D call. Germline lookup yields CDR1 LNHDA and CDR2 SQIVND (reference sequence). This CDR3 contains 13 residues. Trimming left V 2 bases short and J 2 bases short, with 3 bases between. For the CDR3, the DNA is TGTGCCAGTAGTATATTCAACACCGGGGAGCTGTTTTTT. Translation gives CASSIFNTGELFF.

This clonotype was counted at least ten times. The genes are TRBV7-2 and TRBJ2-1; D is uncertain. Trimming left V 2 bases short and J 0 bases short, with 8 bases between. The CDR3 length is 15 residues. CDR1 SGHTA and CDR2 FQGNSA come from the germline V gene. The CDR3 spells CASSLSSGSYNEQFF. The CDR3 DNA follows: TGTGCCAGCAGCTTAAGTTCTGGCTCCTACAATGAGCAGTTCTTC.

This chain connects TRBV3-1 to TRBJ2-3; D is possibly TRBD2 (5 bases). Between the trimmed V and J ends, which lost 4 bases and 6 bases, there was a span of 14 bases. Germline V gene sequence: CDR1 LGHDT, CDR2 YNNKEL (reference sequence). This CDR3 region has 14 residues. As DNA, the CDR3 is TGTGCCAGCAGCCTCCGGGGTAGTAAGGATACGCAGTATTTT. It specifies CASSLRGSKDTQYF.

The sample holds a few counts of this clonotype. This sequence joins TRBV29-1 and TRBJ2-5; TRBD1 agrees at 8 bases. The ends lost 6 bases at V and 2 bases at J; junction bases unmatched: 8. The CDR3 contains 14 residues. Germline lookup yields CDR1 SQVTM and CDR2 ANQGSEA. CDR3 coding DNA: TGCAGCGTCCCCGGACAGGGCGGGCAAGAGACCCAGTACTTC. Its translation: CSVPGQGGQETQYF. Supplemented by reference TRBV29-1 and TRBJ2-5, the full variable domain reads SAVISQKPSRDICQRGTSLTIQCQVDSQVTMMFWYRQQPGQSLTLIATANQGSEATYESGFVIDKFPISRPNLTFSTLTVSNMSPEDSSIYLCSVPGQGGQETQYFGPGTRLLVL.

This clonotype was observed a few times. The rearrangement uses TRBV5-1 and TRBJ2-5; D may be TRBD1 or TRBD2 (5 bases each). V was clipped by 4 bases and J by 2 bases, with 15 bases between them. The length of the CDR3 is 15 residues. Per germline, CDR1 SGHRS and CDR2 YFSETQ. The CDR3 DNA is TGCGCCAGCAGCCCAGTCCGGGACGAGCAAGAGACCCAGTACTTC. This encodes CASSPVRDEQETQYF. The full variable domain, completed using reference TRBV5-1 and TRBJ2-5, is KAGVTQTPRYLIKTRGQQVTLSCSPISGHRSVSWYQQTPGQGLQFLFEYFSETQRNKGNFPGRFSGRQFSNSRSEMNVSTLELGDSALYLCASSPVRDEQETQYFGPGTRLLVL.

The rearrangement uses TRBV6-5 and TRBJ1-1, with 7 bases fitting TRBD1. J lost 4 bases, V lost 0 bases, and 11 bases had no gene match. Per germline, CDR1 MNHEY and CDR2 SVGAGI. This CDR3 spans 17 amino acids. CDR3 DNA: TGTGCCAGCAGTTACTCGATTCAGATCGGACAGGCCACTGAAGCTTTCTTT. This translates into CASSYSIQIGQATEAFF.